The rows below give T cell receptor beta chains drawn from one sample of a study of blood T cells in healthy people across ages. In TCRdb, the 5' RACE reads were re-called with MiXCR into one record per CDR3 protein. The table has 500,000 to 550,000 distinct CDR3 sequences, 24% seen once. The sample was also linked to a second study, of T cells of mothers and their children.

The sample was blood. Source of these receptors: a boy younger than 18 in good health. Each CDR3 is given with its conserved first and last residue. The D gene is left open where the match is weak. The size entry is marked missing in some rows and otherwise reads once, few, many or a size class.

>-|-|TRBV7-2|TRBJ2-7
TGTGCCAGCAGCTTAGGGGGGACGGCTTCCTCCTACGAGCAGTACTTC
CASSLGGTASSYEQYF
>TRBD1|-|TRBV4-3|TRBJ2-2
TGCGCCAGCAGACCCACAGGGGGCGCGATCGGGGAGCTGTTTTTT
CASRPTGGAIGELFF
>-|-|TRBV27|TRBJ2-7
TGTGCCAGCAGACAACTTGACAGAGTCCGAGACGAGCAGTACTTC
CASRQLDRVRDEQYF
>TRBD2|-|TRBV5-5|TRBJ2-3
TGTGCCAGCAGCCCCGGGACTAGCGGGGCTTTAGATACGCAGTATTTT
CASSPGTSGALDTQYF
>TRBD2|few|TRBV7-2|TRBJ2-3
TGTGCCAGCAGCTCAAGCGGGATCGGGACAGATACGCAGTATTTT
CASSSSGIGTDTQYF
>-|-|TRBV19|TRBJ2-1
TGTGCCAGTAGTAACGGATTAAGGGTTCATGAGCAGTTCTTC
CASSNGLRVHEQFF
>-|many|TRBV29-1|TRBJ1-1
TGCAGCGTTGTGGGGGGGCTTACTGAAGCTTTCTTT
CSVVGGLTEAFF
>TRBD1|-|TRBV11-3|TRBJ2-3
TGTGCCAGCAGCTTAGACTCCGGGACAGGGGTGTTGGCCACAGATACGCAGTATTTT
CASSLDSGTGVLATDTQYF
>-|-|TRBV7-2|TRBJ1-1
TGTGCCAGCAGCTTTTCAGGGGTTAACACTGAAGCTTTCTTT
CASSFSGVNTEAFF
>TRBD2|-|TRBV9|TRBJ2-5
TGTGCCAGCAGCGCTCCGACTAGCGGGAGGTGGGAGACCCAGTACTTC
CASSAPTSGRWETQYF
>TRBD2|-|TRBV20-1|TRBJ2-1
TGCAGTGCACCAACTAGCGGTAGCTCCTACAATGAGCAGTTCTTC
CSAPTSGSSYNEQFF
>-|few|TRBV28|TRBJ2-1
TGTGCCAGCAGAGTCAGTCTGGGCTCGCAGTTCTTC
CASRVSLGSQFF
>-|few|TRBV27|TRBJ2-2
TGTGCCAGCAGTCCCGACAGTCTCCTTTGGAACACCGGGGAGCTGTTTTTT
CASSPDSLLWNTGELFF
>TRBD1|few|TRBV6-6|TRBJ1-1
TGTGCCAGCAGGGCTCCGGGACAGGGGGTTGAAGCTTTCTTT
CASRAPGQGVEAFF
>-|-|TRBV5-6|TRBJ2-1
TGTGCCAGCAGGTATAGAGGGAGCTCCTACAATGAGCAGTTCTTC
CASRYRGSSYNEQFF
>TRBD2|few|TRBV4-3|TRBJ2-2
TGCGCCAGCAGCCAAGATGTGGGCGGCGGGAGCTACACCGGGGAGCTGTTTTTT
CASSQDVGGGSYTGELFF
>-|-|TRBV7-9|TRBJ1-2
TGTGCCAGCAGCTTTTCCCGTTATCCCGACGGAAATGGCTACACCTTC
CASSFSRYPDGNGYTF
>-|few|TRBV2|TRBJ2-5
TGTGCCAGCAGGGACGCGAGGGACTCCTACGGGCAGTACTTC
CASRDARDSYGQYF
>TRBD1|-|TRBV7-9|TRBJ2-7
TGTGCCAGCAGCAAGACAGGGATGTACGAGCAGTACTTC
CASSKTGMYEQYF
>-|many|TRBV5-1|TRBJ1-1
TGCGCCAGCAGCCAGATTGGGGGCACTGAAGCTTTCTTT
CASSQIGGTEAFF
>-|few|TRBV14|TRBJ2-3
TGTGCCAGCAGCCAAGAAGGGAGCACAGATACGCAGTATTTT
CASSQEGSTDTQYF
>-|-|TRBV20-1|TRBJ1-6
TGCAGTGCCGCGGAAGGGCAGGGGAATTCACCCCTCCACTTT
CSAAEGQGNSPLHF
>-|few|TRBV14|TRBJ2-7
TGTGCCAGCAGCCAAGATCAAGGGAGAGAGCAGTACTTC
CASSQDQGREQYF
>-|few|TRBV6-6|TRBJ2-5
TGTGCCAGCAGAACGGGTCTGGGACAAGAGACCCAGTACTTC
CASRTGLGQETQYF
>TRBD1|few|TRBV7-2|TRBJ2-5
TGTGCCAGCAGCTTACCCCTGACAGGGAAGTACCAAGAGACCCAGTACTTC
CASSLPLTGKYQETQYF
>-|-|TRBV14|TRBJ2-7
TGTGCCAGCAGCCCAAGGACCGGACAGCCTACCTACGAGCAGTACTTC
CASSPRTGQPTYEQYF
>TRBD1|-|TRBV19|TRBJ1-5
TGTGCCGGGGGACAGGGGGCGTTTCAGCCCCAGCATTTT
CAGGQGAFQPQHF
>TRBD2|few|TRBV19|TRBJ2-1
TGTGCCAGTAGACGGGGACTAGCGGTATACAATGAGCAGTTCTTC
CASRRGLAVYNEQFF
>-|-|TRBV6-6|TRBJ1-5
TGTGCCAGCAGTTACCTCGGTTTTAGGGGCAATCAGCCCCAGCATTTT
CASSYLGFRGNQPQHF
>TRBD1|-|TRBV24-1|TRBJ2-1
TGTGCCACCAGCGCCGACAGGGGAGCCCTCAATGAGCAGTTCTTC
CATSADRGALNEQFF
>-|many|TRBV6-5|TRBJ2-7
TGTGCCAGCAGTTACAGGCTAGAGCAGTACTTC
CASSYRLEQYF